The source of this T cell receptor beta chain is a study of blood T cell repertoires in COVID-19. Study-wide background: Samples representing acute and convalescent COVID-19 were sourced from the United States, Italy and Spain. PBMCs, B-cell-depleted T cells, or T cells provided the cDNA or gDNA that made up the material.

In the original processing: For nucleated cells, counts were estimated from reference gene primer amplification. Some clones are missing from TCRdb's copy, which holds only in-frame ones; the method was immunoSEQ multiplex PCR. That table supplies the V and J calls and clone size; D and trimming were determined from the DNA. The data hold 55,000 or so clones, with about 87% observed a single time. CDR3 size: 15 residues. Germline V gene data show CDR1 as SGHTA and CDR2 as FQGNSA. V gave up 5 bases and J gave up 1 base, with 9 bases separating them. Source material: peripheral blood. This chain links TRBV7-2 with TRBJ2-6; D might be TRBD1 (5 bases). The receptor was isolated from a man in his sixties with active or convalescent COVID-19. For the CDR3, the DNA is TGTGCCAGCAGCCGCGCAGGGTCTGGGGCCAACGTCCTGACTTTC. This encodes CASSRAGSGANVLTF.